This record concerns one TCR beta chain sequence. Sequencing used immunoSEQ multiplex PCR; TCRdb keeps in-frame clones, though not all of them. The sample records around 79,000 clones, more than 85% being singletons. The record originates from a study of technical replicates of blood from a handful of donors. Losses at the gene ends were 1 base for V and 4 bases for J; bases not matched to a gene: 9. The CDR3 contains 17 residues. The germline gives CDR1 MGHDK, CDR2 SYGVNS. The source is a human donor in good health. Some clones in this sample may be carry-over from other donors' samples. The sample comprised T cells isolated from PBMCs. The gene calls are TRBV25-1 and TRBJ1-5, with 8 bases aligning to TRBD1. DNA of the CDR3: TGTGCCAGCAGTGAATCTGACAGGGGAGGAAGGAATCAGCCCCAGCATTTT. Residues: CASSESDRGGRNQPQHF.